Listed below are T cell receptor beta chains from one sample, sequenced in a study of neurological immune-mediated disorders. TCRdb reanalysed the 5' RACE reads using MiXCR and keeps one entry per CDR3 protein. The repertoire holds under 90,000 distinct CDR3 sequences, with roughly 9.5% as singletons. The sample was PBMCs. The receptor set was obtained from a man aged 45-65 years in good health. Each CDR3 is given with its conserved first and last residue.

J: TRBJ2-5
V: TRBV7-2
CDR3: CASSLGTGASRGAQYF

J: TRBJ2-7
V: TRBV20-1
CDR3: CSALTNSYEQYF

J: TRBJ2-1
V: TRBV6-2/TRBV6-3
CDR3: CASSPPGGTYNEQFF

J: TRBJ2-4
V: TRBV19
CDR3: CASSIAGAGQGNMRNIQYF

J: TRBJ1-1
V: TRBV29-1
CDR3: CSVEEYGGFTEAFF

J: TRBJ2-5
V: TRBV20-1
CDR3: CSARPLGPDQETQYF

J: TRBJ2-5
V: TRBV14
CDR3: CASSARDSYQETQYF

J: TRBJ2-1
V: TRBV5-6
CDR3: CASSFFGGRKFF

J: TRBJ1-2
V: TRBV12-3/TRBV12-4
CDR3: CASRDTGTGCFFGYTF

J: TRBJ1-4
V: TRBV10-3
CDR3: CAISESQGAGEKLFF

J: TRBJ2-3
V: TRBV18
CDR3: CASSPGSPDTQYF

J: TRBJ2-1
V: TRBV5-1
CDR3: CASSLFPDRGNEQFF

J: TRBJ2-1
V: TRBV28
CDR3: CASRSPGQGASEQFF

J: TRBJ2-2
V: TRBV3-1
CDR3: CASSQVGWQGRNTGELFF

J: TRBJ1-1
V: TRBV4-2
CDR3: CASSQEEGRPEAFF

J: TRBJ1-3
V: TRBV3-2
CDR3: CASSQDGVGTTGNTIYF

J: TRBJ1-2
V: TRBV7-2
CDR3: CASSLGLGQGYGYTF

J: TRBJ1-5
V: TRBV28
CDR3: CASSPHEAGNQPQHF

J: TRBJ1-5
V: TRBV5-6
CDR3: CASSLGSQPQHF

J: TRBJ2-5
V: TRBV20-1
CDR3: CSAAGSGGETQYF

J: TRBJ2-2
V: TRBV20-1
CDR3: CSARDWRVNTGELFF

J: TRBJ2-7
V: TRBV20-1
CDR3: CSASLLAGGIRGEQYF

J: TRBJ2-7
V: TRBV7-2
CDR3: CASTPGGVASLYEQYF

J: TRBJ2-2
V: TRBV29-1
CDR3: CSVGQVNTGELFF

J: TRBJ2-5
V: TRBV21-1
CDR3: CASSNPQETQYF

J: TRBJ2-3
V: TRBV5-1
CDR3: CASSWGGYTADTQYF

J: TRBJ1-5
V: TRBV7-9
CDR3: CASSTDPPNQPQHF

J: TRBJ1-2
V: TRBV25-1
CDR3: CASRGAGQGDYGYTF

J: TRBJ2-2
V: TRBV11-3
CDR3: CASSLSQGANGELFF

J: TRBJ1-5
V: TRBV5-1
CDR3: CASSLTGLHNQPQHF

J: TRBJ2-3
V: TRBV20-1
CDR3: CSATLTSGGPPAAGYTQYF

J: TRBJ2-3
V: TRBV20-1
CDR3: CSARDGEDTQYF

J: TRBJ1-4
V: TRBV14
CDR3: CASSQRQWGEKLFF

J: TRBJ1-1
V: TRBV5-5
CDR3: CASSLVAGVNGAFF

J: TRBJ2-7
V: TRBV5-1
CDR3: CASSFFSGSYEQYF

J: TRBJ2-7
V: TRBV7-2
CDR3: CASSWGLAGGYEQYF

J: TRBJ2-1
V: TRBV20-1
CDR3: CSAREAVYEEQFF

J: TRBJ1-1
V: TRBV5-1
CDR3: CASSADGNTEAFF

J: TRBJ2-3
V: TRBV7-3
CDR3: CASSLTGTITDTQYF

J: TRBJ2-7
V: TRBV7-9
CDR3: CASSTGTAYEQYF

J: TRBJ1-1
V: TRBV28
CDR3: CASSFYRLGNTEAFF

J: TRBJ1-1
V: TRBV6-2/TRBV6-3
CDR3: CASSKYREDTEAFF

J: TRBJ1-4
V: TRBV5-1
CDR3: CASSQNGLGNPEKLFF

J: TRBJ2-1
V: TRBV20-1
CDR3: CSARGVINEQFF

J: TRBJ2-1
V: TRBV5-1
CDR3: CASSVPGLAGGNEQFF

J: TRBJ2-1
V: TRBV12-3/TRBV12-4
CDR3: CASNSGRVLYNEQFF

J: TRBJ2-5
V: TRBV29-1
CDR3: CSVNLIWDTGTQETQYF

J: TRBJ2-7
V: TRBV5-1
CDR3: CASSLLAGGEQYF

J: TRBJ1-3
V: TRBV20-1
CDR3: CSARGSGQHSGNTIYF

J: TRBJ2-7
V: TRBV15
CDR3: CATSRGFLSYEQYF

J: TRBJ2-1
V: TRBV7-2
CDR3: CASSLSGTGLGEQFF

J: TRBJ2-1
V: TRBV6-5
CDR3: CASSRLAGGRNEQFF

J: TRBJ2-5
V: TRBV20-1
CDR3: CSARNPRGEETQYF

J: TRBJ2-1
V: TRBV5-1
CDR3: CASSTGTSGVNEQFF

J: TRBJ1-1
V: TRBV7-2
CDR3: CASSRVETEAFF

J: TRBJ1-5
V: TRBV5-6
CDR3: CASSIQGISGQPQHF

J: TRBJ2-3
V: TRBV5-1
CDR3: CASSLGVSRGFTDTQYF

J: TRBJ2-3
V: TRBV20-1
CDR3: CSACPEGADTQYF

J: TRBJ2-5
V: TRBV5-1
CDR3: CASSQERETQYF

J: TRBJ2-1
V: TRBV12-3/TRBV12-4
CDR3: CASSPGGRGPHNEQFF